These T cell receptor beta chains were read from a single sample in a study of PD-1 blockade in mismatch repair-deficient tumors. TCRdb keeps only in-frame clones here, not all; method: immunoSEQ multiplex PCR. The data show over 100,000 clones, about 80% seen once. The sequencing here drew on peripheral blood, taken about 13 months after starting pembrolizumab. Receptors originate from an adult with mismatch repair-deficient cancer. Each CDR3 is given with its conserved first and last residue. D genes are given only for firm matches. Size tells how often a clone was seen (once, few, many) or the class of an expanded clone, and some rows leave it out.

cdr3_aa cdr3_nt clone_size v_call d_call j_call
CASIGTGVDGGYTF TGTGCCAGTATTGGGACAGGGGTAGATGGTGGCTACACCTTC few TRBV19 TRBD1 TRBJ1-2
CASSLVGGQGSDTQYF TGCGCCAGCAGCTTGGTGGGGGGACAGGGATCAGATACGCAGTATTTT NA TRBV5-1 TRBD1 TRBJ2-3
CASSLGSGRSEQYF TGTGCCAGCAGCTTAGGAAGCGGGAGGTCCGAGCAGTACTTC NA TRBV13 TRBD2 TRBJ2-7
CATFPRVAYEQYF TGTGCCACCTTCCCCAGGGTGGCCTACGAGCAGTACTTC NA TRBV6-5 NA TRBJ2-7
CASSLIGSGNTIYF TGTGCCAGCAGCTTAATCGGCTCTGGAAACACCATATATTTT NA TRBV11-1 NA TRBJ1-3
CASGGRAVGFGELFF TGTGCCAGCGGGGGCCGGGCTGTCGGGTTCGGGGAGCTGTTTTTT few TRBV2 NA TRBJ2-2
CASSFQGFPGELFF TGCGCCAGCAGCTTTCAGGGGTTTCCCGGGGAGCTGTTTTTT NA TRBV5-1 NA TRBJ2-2
CASSPGRNEQFF TGTGCCAGCTCCCCAGGGAGGAATGAGCAGTTCTTC once TRBV19 NA TRBJ2-1
CSFSHGGWGTDTQYF TGCAGCTTCTCCCACGGGGGCTGGGGAACAGATACGCAGTATTTT NA TRBV29-1 NA TRBJ2-3
CASSSVAAQHF TGTGCCAGCAGTTCGGTCGCGGCCCAGCATTTT once TRBV6-6 NA TRBJ1-5
CASSSYRGDTEAFF TGTGCCAGCAGCTCCTACCGGGGGGACACTGAAGCTTTCTTT NA TRBV7-6 NA TRBJ1-1
CASSSDRTYSNQPQHF TGTGCCAGCAGTTCCGACAGGACTTATAGCAATCAGCCCCAGCATTTT NA TRBV28 NA TRBJ1-5
CASSQERGTVKNIQYF TGCGCCAGCAGCCAAGAGAGGGGTACGGTCAAAAACATTCAGTACTTC NA TRBV4-1 NA TRBJ2-4
CASSVAGGLLDTQYF TGTGCCAGCAGCGTAGCGGGAGGGTTGTTGGATACGCAGTATTTT NA TRBV6-5 TRBD2 TRBJ2-3
CATSSGLLAGGYTGELFF TGTGCCACCAGCAGCGGACTGCTAGCGGGAGGATACACCGGGGAGCTGTTTTTT NA TRBV15 TRBD2 TRBJ2-2
CASGDFPDPYEQYF TGTGCCAGCGGAGACTTTCCGGATCCCTACGAGCAGTACTTC NA TRBV6-5 NA TRBJ2-7
CASNTDRFYGYTF TGTGCCAGCAACACGGACAGGTTCTATGGCTACACCTTC NA TRBV5-4 TRBD1 TRBJ1-2
CASSSLQPPSGNTIYF TGTGCCAGCAGCTCTCTACAGCCTCCCTCTGGAAACACCATATATTTT NA TRBV7-9 NA TRBJ1-3
CASSIGGTGVGPPYEQYF TGTGCCAGTAGTATAGGAGGGACAGGGGTGGGTCCTCCCTACGAGCAGTACTTC once TRBV19 TRBD1 TRBJ2-7
CASSSGLAGVANEQFF TGCGCCAGCAGCTCGGGACTAGCGGGAGTTGCCAATGAGCAGTTCTTC NA TRBV5-1 TRBD2 TRBJ2-1
CASSLRQVVSYNEQFF TGTGCCAGCAGCCTACGACAGGTCGTCTCCTACAATGAGCAGTTCTTC NA TRBV9 NA TRBJ2-1
CSVEDWSSSGANVLTF TGCAGCGTTGAAGATTGGAGTAGCTCTGGGGCCAACGTCCTGACTTTC NA TRBV29-1 NA TRBJ2-6
CASSLDTQETQYF TGCGCCAGCAGCCTGGACACTCAAGAGACCCAGTACTTC NA TRBV4-1 NA TRBJ2-5
CASSEAAGREKLFF TGTGCCAGCAGTGAAGCTGCGGGTCGTGAAAAACTGTTTTTT NA TRBV2 NA TRBJ1-4
CASRGLAGVVGTGELFF TGCGCCAGCCGAGGGCTAGCGGGAGTAGTGGGCACCGGGGAGCTGTTTTTT NA TRBV23-1 TRBD2 TRBJ2-2
CASSSPQQGAGGYTF TGTGCCAGCAGTTCCCCCCAACAGGGGGCGGGAGGCTACACCTTC NA TRBV28 TRBD1 TRBJ1-2
CASSLEDGTYGYTF TGCGCCAGCAGCTTGGAGGACGGAACTTATGGCTACACCTTC NA TRBV5-1 NA TRBJ1-2
CASSTSGTDTDTQYF TGTGCCAGCAGTACTTCCGGGACAGACACAGATACGCAGTATTTT NA TRBV6-6 TRBD1 TRBJ2-3
CASSSYTDTQYF TGTGCCAGCAGCTCTTACACAGATACGCAGTATTTT NA TRBV5-5 NA TRBJ2-3
CASSIGRNPGHYGYTF TGTGCCAGCAGCATCGGAAGGAATCCAGGCCACTATGGCTACACCTTC NA TRBV5-4 NA TRBJ1-2
CASSFLGGTEAFF TGTGCCAGCAGCTTTCTGGGGGGCACTGAAGCTTTCTTT NA TRBV5-6 NA TRBJ1-1
CSASATGNTEAFF TGCAGCGCCTCAGCCACGGGGAACACTGAAGCTTTCTTT once TRBV29-1 NA TRBJ1-1
CASSYPRGGYTF TGTGCCAGCAGTTACCCGAGGGGTGGCTACACCTTC few TRBV6-5 NA TRBJ1-2
CASRGQASEQFF TGTGCCAGCAGGGGACAGGCCTCGGAGCAGTTCTTC NA TRBV6-5 TRBD1 TRBJ2-1
CASSLGPGWDTEAFF TGTGCCAGCAGCTTAGGTCCAGGGTGGGACACTGAAGCTTTCTTT NA TRBV11-2 NA TRBJ1-1
CASRKTVRLSQPQHF TGTGCCAGCAGAAAGACAGTTCGGTTGAGTCAGCCCCAGCATTTT NA TRBV6-5 NA TRBJ1-5
CASSPTGRSYETQYF TGTGCCAGCAGTCCCACCGGGAGAAGTTATGAGACCCAGTACTTC NA TRBV27 NA TRBJ2-5
CASRQGVEAFF TGTGCCAGCAGGCAGGGGGTTGAAGCTTTCTTT NA TRBV2 TRBD1 TRBJ1-1
CASSLDSSNQPQHF TGCGCCAGCAGTTTGGACAGCAGCAATCAGCCCCAGCATTTT NA TRBV5-1 NA TRBJ1-5
CASSIGRASEAFF TGTGCCAGTAGTATAGGCAGGGCCTCTGAAGCTTTCTTT NA TRBV19 NA TRBJ1-1
CASSYWRSSYNEQFF TGTGCCAGCAGTTACTGGCGGTCTTCCTACAATGAGCAGTTCTTC NA TRBV6-5 NA TRBJ2-1
CASSFSGVNQPQHF TGTGCCAGCAGTTTTTCGGGGGTAAATCAGCCCCAGCATTTT NA TRBV27 NA TRBJ1-5
CASGSPDRSYEQYF TGTGCTAGTGGTTCCCCCGACAGATCCTACGAGCAGTACTTC few TRBV12-5 NA TRBJ2-7
CASSLAPGQGLETQYF TGTGCCAGCAGCTTAGCCCCGGGACAGGGCCTAGAGACCCAGTACTTC NA TRBV7-6 TRBD1 TRBJ2-5
CASSVVFTDTQYF TGTGCCAGCAGCGTAGTTTTCACAGATACGCAGTATTTT NA TRBV9 NA TRBJ2-3
CASSAGTSGRTDTQYF TGTGCCAGCAGCGCTGGGACTAGCGGGAGAACAGATACGCAGTATTTT NA TRBV7-9 TRBD2 TRBJ2-3
CAWSNSGRPFLTGELFF TGTGCCTGGAGTAATAGCGGGAGGCCCTTTTTGACCGGGGAGCTGTTTTTT NA TRBV30 TRBD2 TRBJ2-2